These 8 T cell receptor beta chains were all obtained from the same sample, sequenced in a study of cytomegalovirus exposure and HLA in healthy donors. Amplification used 60 Vbeta primers and 13 Jbeta primers. TCRdb's copy holds only in-frame clones and misses some; the assay was immunoSEQ multiplex PCR. The table has 90,000 to 110,000 clones, 60% to 85% seen once. Specimen: PBMCs. These receptors were obtained from a man aged 35-49 years in good health and CMV-seronegative.

The genes are TRBV11-1 and TRBJ2-7, with D maybe TRBD1 (5 bases). The CDR3 loop spans 13 amino acids. Germline CDR1 and CDR2: SGHAT and FQDESV (reference sequence). Trimming removed 3 bases at V and 2 bases at J, with 8 bases between. The CDR3 DNA follows: TGTGCCAGCAGCTTCGGACAAGCCTACGAGCAGTACTTC. This gives the protein CASSFGQAYEQYF.

This chain links TRBV18 with TRBJ1-3; D is ambiguous. Per germline, CDR1 KGHSH and CDR2 LQKENI. The CDR3 length is 14 residues. V was clipped by 2 bases and J by 7 bases, with 12 bases between them. In nucleotides, the CDR3 is TGTGCCAGCTCACCAATCGACACCTGGAACACCATATATTTT. Encoded protein: CASSPIDTWNTIYF.

This sequence joins TRBV21-1 and TRBJ2-5; TRBD2 is taken as the D call from the table, unchecked against the DNA. TRBV21-1 is termed a pseudogene. The CDR3 sequence is 14 residues long. CDR3 sequence reads: CASTTALFLRAQYF. The CDR3 DNA reads TGTGCCAGCACCACCGCTCTCTTTTTGCGGGCCCAGTACTTC.

This clone was picked up one time. J is TRBJ2-7 and V is TRBV13; the match to TRBD2 covers 11 bases. The J segment lost 2 bases and the V segment lost 5 bases, leaving 5 bases of the junction unmatched. This CDR3 has 15 amino acids. The germline V gene encodes CDR1 PRHDT and CDR2 FYEKMQ (reference sequence). CDR3 sequence: CASSLRLAGPYEQYF. The CDR3 DNA reads TGTGCCAGCAGCCTCCGACTAGCGGGGCCCTACGAGCAGTACTTC.

The V call is TRBV13, the J call TRBJ2-5; possible D gene TRBD2, 6 bases. The germline CDR1 and CDR2 sequences are PRHDT and FYEKMQ (reference sequence). The CDR3 loop spans 12 amino acids. V was shortened by 4 bases and J by 13 bases, with 16 bases between the two germline ends. The CDR3: CASSSEGQEPYF. For the CDR3, the DNA is TGTGCCAGCAGCTCGGAGGGGCAGGAACCGTACTTC.

This clone was observed a handful of times. The rearrangement links TRBV5-1 to TRBJ2-7, with 8 bases fitting TRBD1. The J segment lost 1 base and the V segment lost 0 bases, leaving 3 bases of the junction unmatched. This CDR3 is built from 15 residues. From germline, CDR1 is SGHRS and CDR2 YFSETQ. CDR3 in amino acids: CASSLEGQGSYEQYF. In nucleotides, the CDR3 is TGCGCCAGCAGCTTGGAAGGACAGGGTTCCTACGAGCAGTACTTC.

V and J are TRBV21-1 and TRBJ1-3; TRBD1, the table's D call, was not compared with the DNA. TRBV21-1 is shown as a pseudogene. The CDR3 has 13 residues. The CDR3: CASSKAGLNTLYF. The CDR3 region has the DNA TGTGCCAGCAGCAAAGCGGGCCTAAACACCCTATATTTT.

The genes are TRBV7-8 and TRBJ1-5; 8 bases align to TRBD1. In germline, CDR1 is SGHVS, CDR2 FQNEAQ. Trimming removed 5 bases from V and 5 bases from J; junction bases left unmatched: 11. The CDR3 is 16 amino acids. CDR3 residues: CASSPDRVIRDQPQHF. As DNA, the CDR3 is TGTGCCAGCAGCCCGGACAGGGTTATCCGGGATCAGCCCCAGCATTTT.